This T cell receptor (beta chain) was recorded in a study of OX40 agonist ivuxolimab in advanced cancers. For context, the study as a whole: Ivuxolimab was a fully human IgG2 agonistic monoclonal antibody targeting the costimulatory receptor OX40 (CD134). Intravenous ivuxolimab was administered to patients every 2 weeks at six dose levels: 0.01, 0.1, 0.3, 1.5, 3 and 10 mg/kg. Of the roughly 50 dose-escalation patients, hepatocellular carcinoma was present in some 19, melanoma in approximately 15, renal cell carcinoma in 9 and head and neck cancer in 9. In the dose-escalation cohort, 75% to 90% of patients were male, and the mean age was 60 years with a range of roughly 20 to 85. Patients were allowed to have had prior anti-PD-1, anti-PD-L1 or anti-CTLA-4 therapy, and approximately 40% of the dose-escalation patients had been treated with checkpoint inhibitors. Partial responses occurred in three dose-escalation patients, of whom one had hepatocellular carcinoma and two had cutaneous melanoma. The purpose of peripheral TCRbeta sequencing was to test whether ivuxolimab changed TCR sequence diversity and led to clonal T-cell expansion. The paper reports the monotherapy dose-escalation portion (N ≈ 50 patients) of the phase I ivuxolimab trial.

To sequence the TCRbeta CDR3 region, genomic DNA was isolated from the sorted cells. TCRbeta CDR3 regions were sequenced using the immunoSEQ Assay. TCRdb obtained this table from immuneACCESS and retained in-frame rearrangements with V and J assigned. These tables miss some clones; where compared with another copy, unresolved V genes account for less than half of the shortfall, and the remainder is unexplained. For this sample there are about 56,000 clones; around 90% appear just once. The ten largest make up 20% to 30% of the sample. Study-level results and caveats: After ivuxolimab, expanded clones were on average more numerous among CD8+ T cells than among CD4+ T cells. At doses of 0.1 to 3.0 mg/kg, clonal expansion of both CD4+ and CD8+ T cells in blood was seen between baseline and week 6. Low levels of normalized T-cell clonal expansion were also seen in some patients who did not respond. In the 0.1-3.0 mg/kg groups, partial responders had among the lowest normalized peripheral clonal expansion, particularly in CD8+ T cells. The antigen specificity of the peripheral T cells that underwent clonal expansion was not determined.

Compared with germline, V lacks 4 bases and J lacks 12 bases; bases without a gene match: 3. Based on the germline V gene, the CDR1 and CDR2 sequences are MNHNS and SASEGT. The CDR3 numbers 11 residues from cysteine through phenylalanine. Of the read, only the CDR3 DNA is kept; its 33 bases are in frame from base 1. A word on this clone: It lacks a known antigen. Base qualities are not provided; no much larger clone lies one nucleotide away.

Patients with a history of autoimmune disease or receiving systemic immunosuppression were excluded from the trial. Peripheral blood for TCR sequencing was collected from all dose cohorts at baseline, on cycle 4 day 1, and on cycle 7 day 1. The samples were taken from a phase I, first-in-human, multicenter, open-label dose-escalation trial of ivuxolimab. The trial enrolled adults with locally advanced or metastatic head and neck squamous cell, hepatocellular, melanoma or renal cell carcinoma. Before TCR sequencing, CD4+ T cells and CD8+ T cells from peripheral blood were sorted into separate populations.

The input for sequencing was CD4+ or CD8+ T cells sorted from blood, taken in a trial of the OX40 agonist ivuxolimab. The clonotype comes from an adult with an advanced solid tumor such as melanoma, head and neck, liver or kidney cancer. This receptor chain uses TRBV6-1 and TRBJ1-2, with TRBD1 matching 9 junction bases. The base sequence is TGTGCCAGCAGTGCCTACAGGGGGCACACCTTC. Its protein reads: CASSAYRGHTF.